This record looks at one T cell receptor (beta chain) sequence and its context. Its antigen is currently not known. Per-nucleotide qualities are absent, and no much larger clonotype sits a single base away. These data are taken from a study of blood T cell repertoires in COVID-19 (TCRdb year 2020). Study-level background: Samples covering the acute and convalescent phases of COVID-19 were provided by collaborators in the United States, Italy and Spain. The prospective study material was composed of cDNA or gDNA derived from T cells, B-cell-depleted T cells, or PBMCs. Subjects who had been exposed to COVID-19, were actively infected with it, or had recovered from it provided the deeply sampled blood TCRbeta repertoires that made up the dataset. The repertoires were released in a freely available public database meant as a resource for research on the immune response to SARS-CoV-2. The samples were drawn from two sources: the first 160 participants of the ongoing ImmuneRACE study, and 1,200 or so subjects contributed by 6 global collaborators. The sample metadata nearly always contained a de-identified subject ID, COVID-19 status, age in years and sex. HLA class I and class II types, where available, came from metadata supplied by the sample provider rather than from assay-based typing.

TCRbeta CDR3 regions were amplified from genomic DNA by means of the immunoSEQ Assay, a bias-controlled multiplex PCR. The authors' analysis ran thus. The number of nucleated cells in each sample was estimated by amplification of reference gene primers within the assay. To quantify the absolute abundance of each unique TCRbeta CDR3 rearrangement, sequence reads were collapsed and filtered. For each sample, productive Simpson clonality was calculated as the square root of Simpson's diversity index across productive rearrangements. The table comes from immuneACCESS by way of TCRdb, which keeps in-frame sequences with V and J called. Part of the clones is missing from these tables; in studies checked, under half for an unresolved V gene and the rest for unknown reasons. D and trimming were read from the DNA, whereas the V and J calls and clone size are those reported in that table. The sample yields about 230,000 clones; approximately 81% were counted once. Around 0.96% of the sample is held by the ten biggest clonotypes.

Whole blood was collected in K2EDTA tubes by collaborating institutions according to the institutions' own protocols. For TCRbeta analysis, collaborators shipped samples in one of three forms: frozen whole blood, isolated PBMCs, or DNA extracted from either of those sample types. Paper-wide results and their limitations: The quantity of clinical and demographic metadata differed by source and by participant and was supplied without curation.

The germline V gene sets CDR1 to SGHRS and CDR2 to YFSETQ. From V the trimming removes 3 bases and from J it removes 5 bases, while the gene matches leave 10 bases of the junction unaccounted for. Including cysteine and phenylalanine, the CDR3 has 18 amino acids. Only the CDR3 DNA stays, 54 bases, in frame from base 1. Material for sequencing was peripheral blood. This TCR was recovered from a man aged 35 to 55 with acute or convalescent COVID-19. The rearrangement combines TRBV5-1 with TRBJ2-5; the central 16 bases match TRBD2. The DNA sequence is as follows: TGCGCCAGCAGCTCCACCTCGGGACTAGCGGGGGGGCGGGAGACCCAGTACTTC. Translated, this gives CASSSTSGLAGGRETQYF.